These 15 T cell receptor beta chains originate from one sample sequenced in a study of blood T cells in healthy people across ages. Primed by a sample-barcoded 5' primer and a J-beta primer mix, a second PCR proceeded for roughly 7 to 12 cycles. TCRdb itself ran the 5' RACE reads through MiXCR, one entry per CDR3 protein. The sample shows about 680,000 distinct CDR3 sequences, around 45% of them seen only once. The sample taken for sequencing was blood. The receptor source for this set is a woman aged 60 to 75 in good health.

The rearrangement links TRBV4-3 to TRBJ2-5, with TRBD2 matching over 8 bases. TRBJ2-7 explains the end of the DNA better; the J call may be wrong. The germline gives CDR1 LGHNA, CDR2 YSLEER. This CDR3 comprises 14 residues. The CDR3 nucleotides read TGCGCCAGCAGCCAAATAAGCGGGAGTAACGAGCAGTACTTC. Protein sequence: CASSQISGSNEQYF.

This clonotype has a handful of counts. This chain connects TRBV29-1 to TRBJ1-5, with D perhaps TRBD1 (5 bases). Looked up from germline, CDR1 is SQVTM and CDR2 is ANQGSEA. With 5 bases removed from V and 3 bases from J, the gap between germline ends came to 17 bases. The CDR3 consists of 15 residues. The CDR3 spells CSVTTSGTVNQPQHF. CDR3 DNA: TGCAGCGTTACGACTTCCGGGACGGTCAATCAGCCCCAGCATTTT.

This rearrangement joins TRBV5-1 to TRBJ2-5; no reliable D call. The length of the CDR3 is 14 residues. The ends were cut back, 4 bases at V and 11 bases at J, with 21 bases in the middle. Germline V CDR1 and CDR2: SGHRS, YFSETQ. CDR3 loop: CASSPPVTSNEQYF. CDR3 bases: TGCGCCAGCAGCCCCCCCGTGACTTCCAATGAGCAGTACTTC.

The sample holds one count of this clonotype. V usage is TRBV20-1 and J usage is TRBJ2-3; TRBD2 matches 12 bases. The V and J ends lost 3 bases and 3 bases, in that order; junction bases with no gene match: 4. Germline V lookup: CDR1 DFQATT, CDR2 SNEGSKA (reference sequence). The CDR3 loop spans 15 amino acids. The CDR3: CSASLTSGRTDTQYF. CDR3 bases: TGCAGTGCTAGCCTGACTAGCGGGAGAACAGATACGCAGTATTTT.

This clonotype was seen more than once but under ten times. V is TRBV6-2 or TRBV6-3 and J is TRBJ2-5; maybe TRBD1 (6 bases). CDR3 length: 13 amino acids. V lost 0 bases to trimming and J lost 11 bases, with 13 bases between them. Per the germline V gene, CDR1 is MNHEY and CDR2 is SVGEGT. This CDR3 reads CASSYSPGQSQYF. The CDR3 nucleotides are TGTGCCAGCAGTTACTCCCCCGGACAGTCGCAGTACTTC.

The CDR3 protein is CASSLESSRSGANVLTF. CDR3 nucleotides: TGTGCCAGCAGCTTAGAGAGCAGCCGCTCTGGGGCCAACGTCCTGACTTTC. The rearrangement uses TRBV7-2 and TRBJ2-6, with D hard to call. Germline CDR1 SGHTA, CDR2 FQGNSA. Trimming pared 1 base from V and 0 bases from J, leaving 10 bases between. The CDR3 has 17 residues.

The V gene is TRBV5-6, the J gene TRBJ1-4; D remains ambiguous. This CDR3 region has 14 residues. Trimming shortened V by 4 bases and J by 5 bases, and 12 bases separated the two germline ends. Germline V gene lookup returns CDR1 SGHDT and CDR2 YYEEEE. The CDR3 reads CASSLARRNEKLFF. CDR3 DNA sequence: TGTGCCAGCAGCCTGGCCAGGAGGAATGAAAAACTGTTTTTT.

This clonotype was seen a handful of times. V is TRBV7-2 and J is TRBJ2-7; no reliable D call. Trimming took 3 bases from V and 6 from J, leaving 12 bases between them. This CDR3 region has 13 residues. CDR1 is SGHTA and CDR2 is FQGNSA in the germline V gene. CDR3 sequence (DNA): TGTGCCAGCAGCTTGGGTAACGGCCGCGAGCAGTACTTC. Protein: CASSLGNGREQYF.

This clonotype was picked up a small number of times. A much bigger clone sits one base away, suggesting this may be a read error. The rearrangement joins TRBV7-2 to TRBJ2-1, with D possibly being TRBD1 or TRBD2 (5 bases each). The closer fit of TRBJ2-7 to the DNA end suggests the J call may be wrong. The CDR3 has 15 residues. CDR1 and CDR2 (germline): SGHTA, FQGNSA. In DNA form, the CDR3 reads TGTGCCAGCAGGCCGTGGGGGAGCTCCTACAATGAGCAGTACTTC. This sequence encodes CASRPWGSSYNEQYF.

In its sample, this clonotype was seen many times. J is TRBJ2-5 and V is TRBV5-1, with TRBD1 matching over 8 bases. After removal of 4 bases from V and 5 bases from J, the junction contained 4 bases not matched to a gene. Germline V lookup: CDR1 SGHRS, CDR2 YFSETQ. The CDR3 length is 13 residues. DNA for the CDR3: TGCGCCAGCAGCCGGACAGGGACCGAGACCCAGTACTTC. It codes for CASSRTGTETQYF.

Comments on this clonotype: This may be a read error: a much more frequent sequence differs by one nucleotide. The genes are TRBV9 and TRBJ2-7, with TRBD2 as a possible D gene (6 bases). The germline V gene has CDR1 SGDLS and CDR2 YYNGEE. The CDR3 length is 13 residues. Trimming pared 2 bases from V and 7 bases from J, leaving 13 bases between. CDR3 DNA: TGTGCCAGCAGCGTGGGACTCTACAATGAGCAGTACTTC. This gives the protein CASSVGLYNEQYF.

V gene TRBV20-1 combines with J gene TRBJ2-5; a weak D match, TRBD2 (5 bases). Germline values: CDR1 DFQATT, CDR2 SNEGSKA (reference sequence). V was shortened by 1 base and J by 11 bases, with 26 bases between the two germline ends. The CDR3 has 16 residues. CDR3 region: CSARGSSGSAYNEQYF. CDR3 coding DNA: TGCAGTGCTAGAGGTTCTAGTGGGAGCGCCTACAATGAGCAGTACTTC.

The CDR3 region has the DNA TGTGCCAGCAGCTTAGCTTGGGGCGGGATGTCGGATGGGCAGTTCTTC. It translates to CASSLAWGGMSDGQFF. The chain couples TRBV7-2 to TRBJ2-1, with D perhaps TRBD2 (6 bases). Germline loops: CDR1 SGHTA, CDR2 FQGNSA. V lost 0 bases, J lost 12 bases, and 21 bases lay in between. The CDR3 spans 16 residues.

This clonotype was counted ten times or more. The chain has TRBV7-2 and TRBJ2-5; 7 bases match TRBD1. The trim removed 3 bases at V and 4 bases at J, leaving 2 bases unmatched. The germline V gene has CDR1 SGHTA and CDR2 FQGNSA. This CDR3 has 13 residues. The CDR3 loop is CASSFGQAETQYF. CDR3 DNA sequence: TGTGCCAGCAGCTTTGGACAGGCAGAGACCCAGTACTTC.

This clonotype was detected a few times. The chain links TRBV28 to TRBJ2-7, with 9 bases that match TRBD1. CDR3 size: 16 residues. Germline V gene data show CDR1 as MDHEN and CDR2 as SYDVKM. With 6 bases clipped from V and 0 bases from J, the junction kept 9 bases outside the gene matches. This CDR3 reads CASRSTGQGSSYEQYF. The CDR3 DNA reads as TGTGCCAGCAGGTCAACGGGACAGGGATCCTCCTACGAGCAGTACTTC.